Shown below are 9 T cell receptor beta chains from a single sample sequenced in a study of blood T cell repertoires in COVID-19. Produced via immunoSEQ multiplex PCR; TCRdb's table is partial and in-frame only. The sample consists of just over 80,000 clones, roughly 79% of them appearing once. Sample: peripheral blood. The receptors shown here come from an elderly man with acute or convalescent COVID-19.

This chain uses TRBV14 with TRBJ2-3, with TRBD2 as a possible D gene (5 bases). Germline assignment: CDR1 SGHDN and CDR2 FVKESK. This CDR3 region has 16 residues. The V end was cut by 1 base, the J end by 0 bases, with 11 bases between. This chain's CDR3 is CASSQVWRASTDTQYF. In nucleotides, the CDR3 is TGTGCCAGCAGCCAAGTATGGCGGGCCAGCACAGATACGCAGTATTTT.

V and J are TRBV5-1 and TRBJ1-1, with 8 nucleotides matching TRBD1. CDR1 is SGHRS and CDR2 is YFSETQ in the germline V gene. The CDR3 is made up of 16 amino acids. The trim removed 0 bases at V and 4 bases at J, leaving 8 bases unmatched. The CDR3 spells CASSLVGGQGSTEAFF. The CDR3 DNA follows: TGCGCCAGCAGCTTGGTTGGCGGACAGGGTAGCACTGAAGCTTTCTTT.

The gene calls are TRBV28 and TRBJ2-1; TRBD2 aligns across 11 bases. The CDR3 totals 15 residues. Trimming at V came to 5 bases and at J to 9 bases, leaving 9 bases not matched to a gene. Germline V gives CDR1 MDHEN, CDR2 SYDVKM. The CDR3 DNA sequence: TGTGCCAGCAGTCCACTACTAGCGGGAGCGATTGAGCAGTTCTTC. It specifies CASSPLLAGAIEQFF. The full variable domain, rest sourced from reference TRBV28 and TRBJ2-1, is DVKVTQSSRYLVKRTGEKVFLECVQDMDHENMFWYRQDPGLGLRLIYFSYDVKMKEKGDIPEGYSVSREKKERFSLILESASTNQTSMYLCASSPLLAGAIEQFFGPGTRLTVL.

The chain has TRBV5-8 and TRBJ2-7, with D possibly being TRBD2 (5 bases). V lost 2 bases, J lost 0 bases, and 15 bases lay in between. The length of the CDR3 is 16 residues. Per germline, CDR1 SGHTS and CDR2 YDEGEE. The chain's CDR3 is CASSLGYWESSYEQYF. The CDR3, as DNA: TGTGCCAGCAGCTTAGGTTATTGGGAGAGCTCCTACGAGCAGTACTTC.

The table lists this clone with a few counts. The V gene is TRBV28, the J gene TRBJ1-5; D remains unclear. Germline V gene lookup returns CDR1 MDHEN and CDR2 SYDVKM. V was clipped by 5 bases and J by 0 bases, with 8 bases between them. This CDR3 has 14 amino acids. The CDR3 DNA is TGTGCCAGCAGTCAGGCCCTTAGCAATCAGCCCCAGCATTTT. Protein sequence: CASSQALSNQPQHF.

The V gene is TRBV5-8, the J gene TRBJ1-5; D is perhaps TRBD1 (5 bases). This CDR3 is 15 amino acids long. In germline, CDR1 is SGHTS, CDR2 YDEGEE. Trimming took 4 bases from V and 4 from J, leaving 15 bases between them. In DNA, the CDR3 is TGTGCCAGCAGCGGGGGGATGACCCGAAATCAGCCCCAGCATTTT. Translation gives CASSGGMTRNQPQHF.

This chain uses TRBV24-1 with TRBJ1-2; D ambiguous. Trimming removed 4 bases at V and 2 bases at J, with 10 bases between. CDR3 length: 14 residues. CDR1 KGHDR and CDR2 SFDVKD come from the germline V gene. The CDR3 region is CATSEDGRNYGYTF. The DNA of the CDR3 is TGTGCCACCAGTGAAGACGGCAGGAACTATGGCTACACCTTC.

The genes are TRBV3-1 (or the pseudogene TRBV3-2) and TRBJ2-3, with a weak D call TRBD2 (5 bases). Germline values: CDR1 LGHDT, CDR2 YNNKEL (reference sequence). CDR3 length equals 17 residues. The V gene lost 1 base and the J gene lost 1 base, with 15 bases spanning the gap. CDR3 DNA sequence: TGTGCCAGCAGCCAAGGGTACCCAGACGGGGGCACAGATACGCAGTATTTT. Protein sequence: CASSQGYPDGGTDTQYF.

This clone was detected only once. The J gene is TRBJ1-1, the V gene TRBV30; TRBD1 matches 7 bases. CDR3 size: 15 residues. V was pared by 0 bases and J by 7 bases, with 11 bases of the junction left unmatched. Germline CDR1 GTSNPN, CDR2 SVGIG (reference sequence). For the CDR3, the DNA is TGTGCCTGGAGTGTACCGGGGACAGCTTTATTTGAAGCTTTCTTT. Translated: CAWSVPGTALFEAFF.